This TCR beta chain was sequenced for a study of shared clonotypes between healthy human individuals. The length of the CDR3 is 14 residues. Sequencing used immunoSEQ multiplex PCR; TCRdb keeps in-frame clones, though not all of them. The table has 2 million to 2.5 million clones, around 92% seen once. Specimen: naive CD4+ T cells from PBMCs. The subset was: CD45RA+ positively selected. This TCR came from a man younger than 35 in good health. Some clones in this sample may be carry-over from other donors' samples. V usage is TRBV21-1 and J usage is TRBJ2-7; TRBD1, the D gene given by the table, was not confirmed from the DNA. TRBV21-1 is assigned pseudogene status. The CDR3 region has the DNA TGTGCCAGCCCCCCTGGTTTTCCAGGTTACGAGCAGTACTTC. Its translation: CASPPGFPGYEQYF.